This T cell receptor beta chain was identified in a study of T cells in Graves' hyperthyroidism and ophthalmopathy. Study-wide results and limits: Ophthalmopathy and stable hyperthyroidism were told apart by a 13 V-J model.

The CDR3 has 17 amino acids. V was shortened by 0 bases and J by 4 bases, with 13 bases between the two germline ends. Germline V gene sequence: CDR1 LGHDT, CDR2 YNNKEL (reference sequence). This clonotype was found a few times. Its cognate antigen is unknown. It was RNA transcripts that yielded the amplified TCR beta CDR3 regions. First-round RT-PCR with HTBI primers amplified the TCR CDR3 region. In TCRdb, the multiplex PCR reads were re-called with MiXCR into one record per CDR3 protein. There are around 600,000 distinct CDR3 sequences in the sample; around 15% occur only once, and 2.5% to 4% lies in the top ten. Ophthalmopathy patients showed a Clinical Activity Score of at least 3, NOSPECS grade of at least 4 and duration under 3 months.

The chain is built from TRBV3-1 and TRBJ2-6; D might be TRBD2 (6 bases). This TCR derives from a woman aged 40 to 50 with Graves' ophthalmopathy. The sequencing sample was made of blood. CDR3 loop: CASSQEGTASGANVLTF. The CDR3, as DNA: TGTGCCAGCAGCCAAGAGGGGACTGCGTCGGGGGCCAACGTCCTGACTTTC.